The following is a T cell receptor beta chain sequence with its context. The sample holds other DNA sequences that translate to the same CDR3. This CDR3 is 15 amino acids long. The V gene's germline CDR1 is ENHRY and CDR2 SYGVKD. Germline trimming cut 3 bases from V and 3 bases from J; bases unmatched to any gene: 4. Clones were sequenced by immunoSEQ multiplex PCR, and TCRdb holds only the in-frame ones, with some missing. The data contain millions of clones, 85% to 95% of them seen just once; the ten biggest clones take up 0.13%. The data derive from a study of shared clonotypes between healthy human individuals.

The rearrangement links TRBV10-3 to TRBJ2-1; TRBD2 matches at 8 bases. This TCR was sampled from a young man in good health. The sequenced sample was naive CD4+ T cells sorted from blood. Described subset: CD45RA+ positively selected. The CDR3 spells CAISESRGGYNEQFF. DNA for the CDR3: TGTGCCATCAGTGAATCCCGGGGGGGCTACAATGAGCAGTTCTTC.